This is a list of T cell receptor beta chains from one sample in a study of T cells in Graves' hyperthyroidism and ophthalmopathy. TCRdb independently ran MiXCR on the multiplex PCR reads; one entry per CDR3 protein. The sample holds over 500,000 distinct CDR3 sequences, around 13% seen once. Source material: blood. Receptor source: a woman between 40 and 50 years old with Graves' hyperthyroidism. Both conserved end residues are part of each CDR3. The order of the fields is D gene, J gene, V gene, clone size, CDR3 DNA, CDR3 protein. The D gene is left open where the match is weak. Expanded clones are given a class, and other clones once, few, many or no size at all.

TRBD2	TRBJ2-1	TRBV4-1	many	TGCGCCAGCAGCCAAGGGGGACTAGCGGGAGTACGCAATGAGCAGTTCTTC	CASSQGGLAGVRNEQFF
NA	TRBJ1-4	TRBV20-1	NA	TGCAGTGCTAGAGGGTTTTTTCGCGAAGGGAATAATGAAAAACTGCTTTTT	CSARGFFREGNNEKLLF
NA	TRBJ2-5	TRBV6-1	many	TGTGCCAGCACTACGACGGGTATCATGCGAGAGACCCAGTACTTC	CASTTTGIMRETQYF
TRBD2	TRBJ2-2	TRBV7-3	few	TGTGCCAGCAGCTTAATCGGGCGGGGGACCACCGGGGAGCTGTTTTTT	CASSLIGRGTTGELFF
TRBD2	TRBJ2-3	TRBV2	many	TGTGCCAGCTTCCTTGAGTTAGCGGGAGTCTCTACAGATACGCAGTATTTT	CASFLELAGVSTDTQYF
NA	TRBJ2-1	TRBV5-1	many	TGCGCCAGCAGCTTAGCTACTATAGGGGGGGCATACAATGAGCAGTTCTTC	CASSLATIGGAYNEQFF
NA	TRBJ1-2	TRBV30	many	TGTGCCTGGAGAACAGGGTTTTATGGCTACACCTTC	CAWRTGFYGYTF
NA	TRBJ1-1	TRBV5-1	NA	TGCGCCAGCAGCTTGATCCCGGGGGGCACTGAAGCTTTCTTT	CASSLIPGGTEAFF
NA	TRBJ2-1	TRBV5-1	many	TGCGCCAGCAGCCCGGGCGGCGGTGCTTTGTATGAGCAGTTCTTC	CASSPGGGALYEQFF
NA	TRBJ2-3	TRBV10-2	few	TGCGCCAGCACTGGGCTTCAGGGGATTACAGATACGCAGTATTTT	CASTGLQGITDTQYF
TRBD2	TRBJ2-7	TRBV20-1	many	TGCAGTGCTAGACGTAGCGGGATGGGCACCGAGCAGTACTTC	CSARRSGMGTEQYF
NA	TRBJ2-3	TRBV5-6	NA	TGTGCCAGCAGCTTGAAGGGTTTAGATACGCAGTATTTT	CASSLKGLDTQYF
NA	TRBJ1-4	TRBV3-1	NA	TGTACCAGCAGCCAGTATGAAAAACTGTTTTTT	CTSSQYEKLFF
NA	TRBJ1-2	TRBV9	NA	TGTGCCAGCAGCGGAGGTGCGGGGAGCAACTATGGCTACACCTTC	CASSGGAGSNYGYTF
NA	TRBJ1-4	TRBV12-3/TRBV12-4	NA	TGTGCCAGCACCCGGGGGGGGGCAACTAATGAAAAACTGTTTTTT	CASTRGGATNEKLFF
NA	TRBJ1-1	TRBV7-6	few	TGTGCCAGCAGCTTAGGGGTATACAGCGTCGCTGAAGCTTTCTTT	CASSLGVYSVAEAFF
NA	TRBJ1-1	TRBV27	many	TGTGCCAGCAGTTACTACCCGACATACCAGGGGAACACTGAAGCTTTCTTT	CASSYYPTYQGNTEAFF
NA	TRBJ1-5	TRBV7-8	NA	TGTGCCAGCAGCTTAGATAGCTGGGCTGGGCAGCCCCAGCATTTT	CASSLDSWAGQPQHF
NA	TRBJ2-1	TRBV11-2	many	TGTGCCAGCAGCTCGGACGGAAGCTCCTACAATGAGCAGTTCTTC	CASSSDGSSYNEQFF
TRBD1	TRBJ2-1	TRBV12-3/TRBV12-4	many	TGTGCCAGCAGTTTTTTTATTTGGGACAGGGGTGACCTGAGCTCCTACAATGAGCAGTTCTTC	CASSFFIWDRGDLSSYNEQFF
TRBD1	TRBJ2-7	TRBV4-1	NA	TGCGCCAGCAGCCAAAACGGACAGGGCAGCACCTACGAGCAGTACTTC	CASSQNGQGSTYEQYF
NA	TRBJ2-2	TRBV19	NA	TGTGCCAGTACAAACAGGAACACCGGGGAGCTGTTTTTT	CASTNRNTGELFF
TRBD2	TRBJ2-3	TRBV30	many	TGTGCCTGGGTGGTAGCGGGAGGGGCAGATACGCAGTATTTT	CAWVVAGGADTQYF
NA	TRBJ1-1	TRBV7-9	many	TGTGCCAGCAGCCTAGAACCGATAAAAGAAGCTTTCTTT	CASSLEPIKEAFF
TRBD2	TRBJ2-1	TRBV3-1	many	TGTGCCAGCAGCCAAGAACCGGGACTAGCGGGATTATCAGGGGCCTACAATGAGCAGTTCTTC	CASSQEPGLAGLSGAYNEQFF
TRBD2	TRBJ2-7	TRBV27	NA	TGTGCCAGCCGGAGGACTAGCGACTACTACGAGCAGTACTTC	CASRRTSDYYEQYF
NA	TRBJ1-5	TRBV15	NA	TGTGCCACCAGCAGAGAAGGGTATAGCAATCAGCCCCAGCATTTT	CATSREGYSNQPQHF
TRBD2	TRBJ2-3	TRBV27	NA	TGTGCCAGCAGCGGGAGGGCAAGGTCGGATACGCAGTATTTT	CASSGRARSDTQYF
NA	TRBJ2-4	TRBV27	many	TGTGCCAGCAGTCCCGCCGGGGTGCTAGCCAAAAACATTCAGTACTTC	CASSPAGVLAKNIQYF
TRBD2	TRBJ2-1	TRBV13	many	TGTGCCAGCAGCCCCGGGCTAGCGGGAGCAAATGAGCAGTTCTTC	CASSPGLAGANEQFF
TRBD2	TRBJ2-1	TRBV11-2	many	TGTGCCAGCAGCTTAGAGGGACTAGCGGGAGACAATGAGCAGTTCTTC	CASSLEGLAGDNEQFF
TRBD1	TRBJ2-1	TRBV7-9	once	TGTGCCAGCAGCTTAATGGCGACAGGGATGTACCCCGTAGGACGGGATGAGCAGTTCTTC	CASSLMATGMYPVGRDEQFF
TRBD1	TRBJ1-2	TRBV28	NA	TGTGCCAGCAGTTTATTGGGACAGGGAGGCACCTTC	CASSLLGQGGTF
NA	TRBJ2-7	TRBV27	many	TGTGCCAGCAGTTTATCAGGGTTCAGTTACGAGCAGTACTTC	CASSLSGFSYEQYF
NA	TRBJ2-2	TRBV6-1	NA	TGTGCCAGCAGTGTTGGCCCGGTACAGTCGGAAGGGAGACTGTTTTTT	CASSVGPVQSEGRLFF
NA	TRBJ2-2	TRBV6-1	many	TGTGCCAGCAGTGGACCGGACCGAGACACCGGGGAGCTGTTTTTT	CASSGPDRDTGELFF
TRBD2	TRBJ2-5	TRBV6-9	NA	TGTGCCAGCAGTTACGCTAGCGGGAGGCAAGAGACCCAGTACTTC	CASSYASGRQETQYF
TRBD2	TRBJ2-2	TRBV6-1	few	TGTGCCAGCAGTGCTCAACTAGCGGAGAACACCGGGGAGCTGTTTTTT	CASSAQLAENTGELFF
NA	TRBJ2-1	TRBV10-3	NA	TGTGCCATGGGGAGCTCCTACAATGAGCAGTTCTTC	CAMGSSYNEQFF
NA	TRBJ1-3	TRBV28	few	TGTGCCAGCATCACCAGGCAGGGGCTCTCTGGAAACACCATATATTTT	CASITRQGLSGNTIYF
TRBD2	TRBJ2-1	TRBV5-4	few	TGTGCCAGCAGCCCCGAACTAGCGGAGCCCTACAATGAGCAGTTCTTC	CASSPELAEPYNEQFF
NA	TRBJ2-7	TRBV12-3/TRBV12-4	NA	TGTGTCAGCAGGAACGGGACGATAAACTCCTACGAGCAGTACTTC	CVSRNGTINSYEQYF
TRBD2	TRBJ2-7	TRBV5-6	NA	TGTGCCAGCAGCTTGAATCTGGGACTAGCGTTCTACGAGCAGTACTTC	CASSLNLGLAFYEQYF
NA	TRBJ2-4	TRBV3-1	NA	TGTGCCAGCAGCCAATTTTGGGCGGGGGCCCGGGGAAACATTCAGTACTTC	CASSQFWAGARGNIQYF
TRBD1	TRBJ2-7	TRBV5-1	many	TGCGCCAGCAGCCCGGGTGGGACAGGGTTCTCCTACGAGCAGTACTTC	CASSPGGTGFSYEQYF
NA	TRBJ1-4	TRBV7-9	NA	TGTGCCAGCAGCCAACCGGTTCAGGGAGAAGATAATGAAAAACTGTTTTTT	CASSQPVQGEDNEKLFF
TRBD1	TRBJ1-2	TRBV2	many	TGTGCCAGCAAGAGGGACAGCGCCGTTAGGGTTAACTATGGCTACACCTTC	CASKRDSAVRVNYGYTF
NA	TRBJ1-5	TRBV15	many	TGTGCCACCAGCAGAGTAGATTATAGCAATCAGCCCCAGCATTTT	CATSRVDYSNQPQHF
NA	TRBJ1-1	TRBV19	few	TGTGCCAGTAGCTCATTGGGGGGGCTGGGGACTGAAGCTTTCTTT	CASSSLGGLGTEAFF
TRBD1	TRBJ2-7	TRBV18	NA	TGTGCCAGCTCACAGCCGGGACAGGTCCGCTACGAGCAGTACTTC	CASSQPGQVRYEQYF
TRBD2	TRBJ2-1	TRBV20-1	few	TGCAGTGCGCATCTAGCGGGAGACTGGTTCTTC	CSAHLAGDWFF